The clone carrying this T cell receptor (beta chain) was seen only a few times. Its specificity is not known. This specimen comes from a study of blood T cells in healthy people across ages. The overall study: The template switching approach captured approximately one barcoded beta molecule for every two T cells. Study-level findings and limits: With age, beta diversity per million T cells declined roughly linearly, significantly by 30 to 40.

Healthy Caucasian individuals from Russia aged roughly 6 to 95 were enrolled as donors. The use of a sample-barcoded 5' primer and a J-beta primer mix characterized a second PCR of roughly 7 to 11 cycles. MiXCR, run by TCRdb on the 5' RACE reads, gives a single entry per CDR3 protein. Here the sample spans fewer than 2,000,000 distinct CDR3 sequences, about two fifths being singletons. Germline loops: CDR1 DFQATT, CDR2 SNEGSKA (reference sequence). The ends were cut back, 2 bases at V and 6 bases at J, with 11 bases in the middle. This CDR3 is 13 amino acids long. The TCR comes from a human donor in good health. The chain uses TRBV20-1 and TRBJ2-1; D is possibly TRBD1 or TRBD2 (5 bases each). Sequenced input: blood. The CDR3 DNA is TGCAGTGCTAGACGGGGCAGAGCCAATGAGCAGTTCTTC. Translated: CSARRGRANEQFF.